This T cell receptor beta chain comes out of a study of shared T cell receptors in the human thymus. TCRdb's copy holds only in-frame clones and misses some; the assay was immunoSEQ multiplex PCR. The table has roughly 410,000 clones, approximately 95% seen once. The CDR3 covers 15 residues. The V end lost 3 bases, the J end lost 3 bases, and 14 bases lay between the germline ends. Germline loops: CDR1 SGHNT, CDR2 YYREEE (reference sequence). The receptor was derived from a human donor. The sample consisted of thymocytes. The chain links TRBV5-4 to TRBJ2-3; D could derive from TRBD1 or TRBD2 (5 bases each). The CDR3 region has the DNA TGTGCCAGCAGCTCCCCCCGGGACCATACAGATACGCAGTATTTT. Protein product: CASSSPRDHTDTQYF.